The clone carrying this T cell receptor (beta chain) was detected many times. The data were obtained in a study of regulatory T cells in long-lasting Graves disease. Germline assignment: CDR1 SGHAT and CDR2 FQNNGV. The ends lost 4 bases at V and 8 bases at J; junction bases unmatched: 10. This CDR3 is 15 amino acids long. Arm-PCR with iRepertoire HTBI primers amplified the CDR3 regions for these TCR beta libraries. Each CDR3 protein is one row after TCRdb ran MiXCR on the multiplex PCR reads. The sample records 450,000 to 650,000 distinct CDR3 sequences, roughly 15% being singletons. The time point denotes: newly diagnosed GD, antithyroid drugs for less than 3 months. Researchers made the TCR library from RNA that was extracted from PBMCs. The same data also went into a second study, on T cells in Graves' hyperthyroidism and ophthalmopathy.

Sequenced here: peripheral blood mononuclear cells (PBMCs), sampled at new diagnosis, from a patient treated with antithyroid drugs. This chain uses TRBV11-2 with TRBJ1-1; 10 nucleotides agree with TRBD1. This TCR was recovered from a woman aged 35 to 60 with Graves disease. The CDR3, as DNA: TGTGCCAGCAGCTCGTTCCAGGGACAGGGGACGGAAGCTTTCTTT. Residues: CASSSFQGQGTEAFF.